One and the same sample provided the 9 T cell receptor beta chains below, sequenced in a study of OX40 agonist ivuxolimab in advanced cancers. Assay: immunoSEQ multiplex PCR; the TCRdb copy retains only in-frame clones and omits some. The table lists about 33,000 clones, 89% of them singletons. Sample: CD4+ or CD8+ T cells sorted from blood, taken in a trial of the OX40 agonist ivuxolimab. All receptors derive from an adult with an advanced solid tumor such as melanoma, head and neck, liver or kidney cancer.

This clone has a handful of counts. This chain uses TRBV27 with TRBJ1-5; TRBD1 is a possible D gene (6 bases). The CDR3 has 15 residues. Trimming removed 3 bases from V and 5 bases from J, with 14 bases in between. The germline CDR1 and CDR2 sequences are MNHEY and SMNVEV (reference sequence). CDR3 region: CASSFLGTQHQPQHF. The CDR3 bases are TGTGCCAGCAGTTTTTTGGGGACACAACATCAGCCCCAGCATTTT.

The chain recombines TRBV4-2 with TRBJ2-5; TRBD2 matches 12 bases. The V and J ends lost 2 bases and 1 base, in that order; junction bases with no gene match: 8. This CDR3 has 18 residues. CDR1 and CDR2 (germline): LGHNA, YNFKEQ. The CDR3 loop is CASSQSASGGAFQETQYF. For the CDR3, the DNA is TGTGCCAGCAGCCAAAGCGCTAGCGGGGGGGCCTTCCAAGAGACCCAGTACTTC.

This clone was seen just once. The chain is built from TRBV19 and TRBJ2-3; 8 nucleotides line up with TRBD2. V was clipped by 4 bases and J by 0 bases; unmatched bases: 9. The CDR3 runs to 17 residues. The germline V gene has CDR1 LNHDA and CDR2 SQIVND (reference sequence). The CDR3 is CASSTANGGGSTDTQYF. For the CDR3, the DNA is TGTGCCAGTAGTACAGCGAACGGGGGGGGCAGCACAGATACGCAGTATTTT.

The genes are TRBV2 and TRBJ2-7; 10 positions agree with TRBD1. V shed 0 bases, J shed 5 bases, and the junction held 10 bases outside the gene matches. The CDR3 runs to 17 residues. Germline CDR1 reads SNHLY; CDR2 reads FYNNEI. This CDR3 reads CASSEAAPGTGDNEQYF. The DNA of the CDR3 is TGTGCCAGCAGTGAAGCGGCCCCCGGGACAGGGGATAACGAGCAGTACTTC.

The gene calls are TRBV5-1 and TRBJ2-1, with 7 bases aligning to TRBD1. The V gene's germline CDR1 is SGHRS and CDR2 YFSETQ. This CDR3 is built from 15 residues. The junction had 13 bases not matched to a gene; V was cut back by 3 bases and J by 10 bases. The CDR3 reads CASSSGPRADREQFF. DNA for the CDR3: TGCGCCAGCAGCTCCGGCCCCCGAGCGGACAGGGAGCAGTTCTTC.

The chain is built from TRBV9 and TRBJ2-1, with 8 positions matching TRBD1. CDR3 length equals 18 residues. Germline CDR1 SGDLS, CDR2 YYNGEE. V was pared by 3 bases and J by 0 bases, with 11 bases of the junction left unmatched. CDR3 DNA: TGTGCCAGCAGCGGCCATCTCCGACAGGGGCCCTCCTACAATGAGCAGTTCTTC. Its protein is CASSGHLRQGPSYNEQFF.

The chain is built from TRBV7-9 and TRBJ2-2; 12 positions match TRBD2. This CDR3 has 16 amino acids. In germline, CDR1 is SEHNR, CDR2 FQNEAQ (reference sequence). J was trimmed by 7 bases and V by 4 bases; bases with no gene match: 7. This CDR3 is CASSSTSGGPVGELFF. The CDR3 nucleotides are TGTGCCAGCAGCTCAACTAGCGGGGGGCCCGTCGGGGAGCTGTTTTTT.

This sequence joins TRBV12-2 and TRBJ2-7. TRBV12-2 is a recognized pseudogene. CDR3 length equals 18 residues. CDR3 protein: CASRLALGRARGVGEQYF. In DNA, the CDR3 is TGTGCAAGTCGCTTAGCATTGGGTCGCGCTAGGGGGGTGGGTGAGCAGTACTTC.

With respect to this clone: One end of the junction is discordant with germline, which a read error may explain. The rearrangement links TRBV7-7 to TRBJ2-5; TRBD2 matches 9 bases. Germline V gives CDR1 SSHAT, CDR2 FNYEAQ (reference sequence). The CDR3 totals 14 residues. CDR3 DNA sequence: TGTGCTAGCAGCTTAGGTAGCGGGAGTGAGACCCAGTACTTC. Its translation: CASSLGSGSETQYF.